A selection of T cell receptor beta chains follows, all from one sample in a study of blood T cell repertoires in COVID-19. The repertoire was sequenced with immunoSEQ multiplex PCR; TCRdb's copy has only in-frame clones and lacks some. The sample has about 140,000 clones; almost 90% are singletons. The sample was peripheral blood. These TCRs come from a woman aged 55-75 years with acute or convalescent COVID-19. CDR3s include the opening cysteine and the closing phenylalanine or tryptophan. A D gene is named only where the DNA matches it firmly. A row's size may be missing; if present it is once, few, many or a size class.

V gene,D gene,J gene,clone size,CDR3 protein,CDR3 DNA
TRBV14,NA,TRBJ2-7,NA,CASSQDPVVYEQYF,TGTGCCAGCAGCCAAGACCCGGTAGTCTACGAGCAGTACTTC
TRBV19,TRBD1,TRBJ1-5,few,CASRIGTGLQPQHF,TGTGCCAGTAGGATTGGGACAGGACTTCAGCCCCAGCATTTT
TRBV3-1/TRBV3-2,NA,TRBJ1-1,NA,CASSQAAGNTEAFF,TGTGCCAGCAGCCAAGCAGCGGGGAACACTGAAGCTTTCTTT
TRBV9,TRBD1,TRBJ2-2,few,CASSEDRADTGELFF,TGTGCCAGCAGCGAGGACAGGGCCGACACCGGGGAGCTGTTTTTT
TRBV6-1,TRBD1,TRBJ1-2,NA,CASSGGAGQPFYGYTF,TGTGCCAGCAGTGGAGGGGCGGGACAGCCTTTCTATGGCTACACCTTC
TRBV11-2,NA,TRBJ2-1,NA,CASSLGAISLNEQFF,TGTGCCAGCAGCTTAGGGGCCATCTCGCTAAATGAGCAGTTCTTC
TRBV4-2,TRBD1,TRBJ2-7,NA,CASSYQSTGSYEQYF,TGTGCCAGCAGTTACCAGTCGACAGGGTCCTACGAGCAGTACTTC
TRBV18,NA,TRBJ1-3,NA,CASSPDSVLRNTIYF,TGTGCCAGCTCACCTGATTCGGTGCTGAGAAACACCATATATTTT
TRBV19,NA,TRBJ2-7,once,CASSIKEDSYEQYF,TGTGCCAGTAGTATAAAGGAGGACAGCTACGAGCAGTACTTC
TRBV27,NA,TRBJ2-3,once,CASTPIGERSTDTQYF,TGTGCCAGCACCCCGATCGGCGAGCGAAGCACAGATACGCAGTATTTT
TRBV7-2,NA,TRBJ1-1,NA,CASSLVLPPPEAFF,TGTGCCAGCAGCTTAGTTCTTCCCCCCCCGGAAGCTTTCTTT
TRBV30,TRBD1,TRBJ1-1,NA,CAWGRGRDTEAFF,TGTGCCTGGGGAAGGGGGCGAGACACTGAAGCTTTCTTT
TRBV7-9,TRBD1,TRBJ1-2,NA,CASMGQAPDGYTF,TGTGCCAGCATGGGACAGGCCCCCGACGGCTACACCTTC
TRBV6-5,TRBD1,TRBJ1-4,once,CASRLTGSNEKLFF,TGTGCCAGCAGGTTGACAGGGTCAAATGAAAAACTGTTTTTT
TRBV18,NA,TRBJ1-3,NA,CASSRLDSLLSGNTIYF,TGTGCCAGCTCACGCCTTGACAGCTTACTCTCTGGAAACACCATATATTTT
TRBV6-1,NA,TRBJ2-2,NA,CASSDMAGRHTGELFF,TGTGCCAGCAGTGACATGGCAGGGAGGCACACCGGGGAGCTGTTTTTT
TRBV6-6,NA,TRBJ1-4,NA,CASSTRTGGTEKLFF,TGTGCCAGCAGTACCAGGACGGGCGGGACGGAAAAACTGTTTTTT
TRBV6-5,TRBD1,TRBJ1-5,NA,CASSLGQGYQPQHF,TGTGCCAGCAGCCTCGGACAGGGGTATCAGCCCCAGCATTTT
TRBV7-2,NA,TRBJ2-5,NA,CASRSGTGFQETQYF,TGTGCCAGCAGGTCTGGAACGGGGTTTCAAGAGACCCAGTACTTC
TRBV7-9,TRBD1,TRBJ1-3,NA,CASSRTGDRSGNTIYF,TGTGCCAGCAGCCGGACAGGGGACAGGAGTGGAAACACCATATATTTT
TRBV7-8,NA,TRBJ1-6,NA,CASSLIDNSPLHF,TGTGCCAGCAGCTTAATCGATAATTCACCCCTCCACTTT
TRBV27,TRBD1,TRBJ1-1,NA,CASSLRQGSGAFF,TGTGCCAGCAGTTTAAGACAGGGTTCTGGAGCTTTCTTT
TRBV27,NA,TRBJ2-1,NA,CASSSDLAGVNEQFF,TGTGCCAGCAGTTCGGACTTGGCAGGGGTGAATGAGCAGTTCTTC
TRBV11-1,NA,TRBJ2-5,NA,CASSYRDSRETQYF,TGTGCCAGCAGCTACAGGGATAGTAGAGAGACCCAGTACTTC
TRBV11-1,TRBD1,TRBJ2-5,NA,CATSRDRRETQYF,TGTGCCACCAGCCGGGACAGGCGCGAGACCCAGTACTTC
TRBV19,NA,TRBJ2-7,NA,CASSIRSNYEQYF,TGTGCCAGTAGTATTAGGAGCAACTACGAGCAGTACTTC
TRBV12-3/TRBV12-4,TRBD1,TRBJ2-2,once,CASRGQGTGELFF,TGTGCCAGCAGGGGACAGGGGACCGGGGAGCTGTTTTTT
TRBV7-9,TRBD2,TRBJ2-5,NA,CASSFGLAGAPAVEETQYF,TGTGCCAGCAGCTTTGGGCTAGCGGGGGCCCCCGCAGTAGAGGAGACCCAGTACTTC
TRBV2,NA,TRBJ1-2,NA,CASSEFGETTYGYTF,TGTGCCAGCAGTGAATTCGGGGAAACCACCTATGGCTACACCTTC
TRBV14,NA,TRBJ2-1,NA,CASSQDGAGAQYEQFF,TGTGCCAGCAGCCAAGACGGCGCGGGGGCCCAATATGAGCAGTTCTTC
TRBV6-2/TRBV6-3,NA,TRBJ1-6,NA,CASSFPPTGNSPLHF,TGTGCCAGCAGTTTTCCTCCGACAGGAAATTCACCCCTCCACTTT
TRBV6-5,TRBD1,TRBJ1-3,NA,CASSYSTGVTGNTIYF,TGTGCCAGCAGTTACTCTACAGGGGTAACTGGAAACACCATATATTTT
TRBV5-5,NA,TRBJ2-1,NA,CASSLLVERFF,TGTGCCAGCAGCCTGCTAGTTGAGCGGTTCTTC
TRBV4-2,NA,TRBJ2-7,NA,CASSKTEGGRTTPYEQYF,TGTGCCAGCAGTAAAACAGAAGGAGGCCGAACAACCCCCTACGAGCAGTACTTC
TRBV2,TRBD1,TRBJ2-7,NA,CATLDRPPYEQYF,TGTGCCACCTTGGACAGGCCCCCCTACGAGCAGTACTTC
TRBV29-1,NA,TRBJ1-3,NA,CSGQVPGNTIYF,TGCAGCGGACAGGTCCCTGGAAACACCATATATTTT
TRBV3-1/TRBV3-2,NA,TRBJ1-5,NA,CASSQDPYQPQHF,TGTGCCAGCAGCCAAGACCCTTATCAGCCCCAGCATTTT
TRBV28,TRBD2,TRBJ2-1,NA,CASVPYSGGNEQFF,TGTGCCAGCGTCCCCTACAGCGGGGGAAATGAGCAGTTCTTC
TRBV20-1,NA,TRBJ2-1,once,CSARRVNEQFF,TGCAGTGCTAGGCGCGTGAATGAGCAGTTCTTC
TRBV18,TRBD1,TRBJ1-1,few,CASSPETGASGTEAFF,TGTGCCAGCTCACCGGAGACAGGGGCAAGTGGCACTGAAGCTTTCTTT
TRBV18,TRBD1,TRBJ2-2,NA,CASSPGQENTGELFF,TGTGCCAGCTCACCGGGACAGGAGAACACCGGGGAGCTGTTTTTT
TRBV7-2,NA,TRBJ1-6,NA,CASSPHGLQGRNSPLHF,TGTGCCAGCAGCCCCCATGGCCTACAGGGCCGGAATTCACCCCTCCACTTT
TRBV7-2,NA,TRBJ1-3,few,CASSLTGYTGNTIYF,TGTGCCAGCAGCCTGACAGGTTATACTGGAAACACCATATATTTT
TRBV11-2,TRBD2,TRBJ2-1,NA,CASSLDLAGGGHEQFF,TGTGCCAGCAGCTTAGACCTAGCGGGGGGCGGCCATGAGCAGTTCTTC
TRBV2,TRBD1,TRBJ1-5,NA,CASNWDRDNQPQHF,TGTGCCAGCAATTGGGACAGGGATAATCAGCCCCAGCATTTT